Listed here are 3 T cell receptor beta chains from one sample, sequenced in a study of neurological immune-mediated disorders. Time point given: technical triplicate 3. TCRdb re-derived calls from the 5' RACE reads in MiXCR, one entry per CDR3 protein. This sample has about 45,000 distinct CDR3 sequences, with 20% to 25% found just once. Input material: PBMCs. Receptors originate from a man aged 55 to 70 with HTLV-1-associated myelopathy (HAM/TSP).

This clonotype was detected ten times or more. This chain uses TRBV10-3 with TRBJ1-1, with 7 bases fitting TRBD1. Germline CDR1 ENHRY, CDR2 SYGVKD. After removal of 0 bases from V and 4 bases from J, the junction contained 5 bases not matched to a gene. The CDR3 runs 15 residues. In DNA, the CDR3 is TGTGCCATCAGTGAGTCCCCAGGGGGGGCCACTGAAGCTTTCTTT. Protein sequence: CAISESPGGATEAFF.

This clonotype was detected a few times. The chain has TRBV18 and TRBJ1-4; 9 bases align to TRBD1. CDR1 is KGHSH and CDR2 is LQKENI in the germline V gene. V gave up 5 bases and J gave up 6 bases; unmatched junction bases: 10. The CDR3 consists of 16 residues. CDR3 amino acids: CASSSTQTGGYEKLFF. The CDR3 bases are TGTGCCAGCTCATCGACCCAGACAGGGGGTTATGAAAAACTGTTTTTT.

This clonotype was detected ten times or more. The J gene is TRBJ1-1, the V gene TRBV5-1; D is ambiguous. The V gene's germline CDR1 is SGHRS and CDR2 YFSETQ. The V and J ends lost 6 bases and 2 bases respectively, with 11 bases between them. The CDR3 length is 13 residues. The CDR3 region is CASTTIPNTEAFF. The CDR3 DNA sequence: TGCGCCAGCACTACTATCCCCAACACTGAAGCTTTCTTT.